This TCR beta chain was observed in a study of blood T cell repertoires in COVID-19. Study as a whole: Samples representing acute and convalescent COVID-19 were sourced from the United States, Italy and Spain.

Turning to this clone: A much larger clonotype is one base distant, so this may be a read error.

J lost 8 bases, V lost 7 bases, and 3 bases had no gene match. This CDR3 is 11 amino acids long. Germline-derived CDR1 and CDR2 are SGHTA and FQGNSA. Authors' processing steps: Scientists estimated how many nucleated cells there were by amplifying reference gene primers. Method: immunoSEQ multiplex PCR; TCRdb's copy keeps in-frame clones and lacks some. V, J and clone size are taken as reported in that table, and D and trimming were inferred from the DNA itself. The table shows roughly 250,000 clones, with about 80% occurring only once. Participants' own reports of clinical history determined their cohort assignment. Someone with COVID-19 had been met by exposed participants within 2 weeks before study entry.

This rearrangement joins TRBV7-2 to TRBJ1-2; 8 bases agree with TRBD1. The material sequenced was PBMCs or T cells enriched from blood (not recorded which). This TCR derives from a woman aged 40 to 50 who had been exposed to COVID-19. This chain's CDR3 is CASTPGGGYTF. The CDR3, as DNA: TGTGCCAGCACCCCAGGGGGCGGCTACACCTTC.